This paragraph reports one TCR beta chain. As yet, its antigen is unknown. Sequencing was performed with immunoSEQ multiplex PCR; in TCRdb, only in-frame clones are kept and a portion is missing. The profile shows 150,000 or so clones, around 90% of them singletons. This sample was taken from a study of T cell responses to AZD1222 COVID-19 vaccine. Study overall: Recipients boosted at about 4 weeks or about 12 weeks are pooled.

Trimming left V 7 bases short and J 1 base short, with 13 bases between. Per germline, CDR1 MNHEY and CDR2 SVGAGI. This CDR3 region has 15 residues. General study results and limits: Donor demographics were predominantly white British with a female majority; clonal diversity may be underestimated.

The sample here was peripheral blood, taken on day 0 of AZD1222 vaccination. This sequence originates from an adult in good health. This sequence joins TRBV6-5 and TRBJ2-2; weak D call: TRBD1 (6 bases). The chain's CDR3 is CASIPGTQNTGELFF. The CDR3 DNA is TGTGCCAGCATTCCGGGGACACAGAACACCGGGGAGCTGTTTTTT.